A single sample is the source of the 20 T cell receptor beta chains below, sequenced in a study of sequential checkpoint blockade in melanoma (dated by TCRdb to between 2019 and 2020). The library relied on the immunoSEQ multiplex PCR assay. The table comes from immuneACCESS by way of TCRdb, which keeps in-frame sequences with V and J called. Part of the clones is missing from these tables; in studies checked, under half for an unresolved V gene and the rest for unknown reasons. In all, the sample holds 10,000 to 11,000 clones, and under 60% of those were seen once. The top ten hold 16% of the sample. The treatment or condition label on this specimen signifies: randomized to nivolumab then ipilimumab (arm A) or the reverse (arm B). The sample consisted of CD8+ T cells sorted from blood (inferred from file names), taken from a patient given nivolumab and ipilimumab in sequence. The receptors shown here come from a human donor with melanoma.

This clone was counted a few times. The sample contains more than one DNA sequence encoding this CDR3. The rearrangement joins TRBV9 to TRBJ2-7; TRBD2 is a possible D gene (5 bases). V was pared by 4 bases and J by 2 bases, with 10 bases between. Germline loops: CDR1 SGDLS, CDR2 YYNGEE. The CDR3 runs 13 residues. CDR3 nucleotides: TGTGCCAGCAGCCCGAGCGGAACCTACGAGCAGTACTTC. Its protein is CASSPSGTYEQYF. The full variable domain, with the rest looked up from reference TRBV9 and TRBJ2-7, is DSGVTQTPKHLITATGQRVTLRCSPRSGDLSVYWYQQSLDQGLQFLIQYYNGEERAKGNILERFSAQQFPDLHSELNLSSLELGDSALYFCASSPSGTYEQYFGPGTRLTVT.

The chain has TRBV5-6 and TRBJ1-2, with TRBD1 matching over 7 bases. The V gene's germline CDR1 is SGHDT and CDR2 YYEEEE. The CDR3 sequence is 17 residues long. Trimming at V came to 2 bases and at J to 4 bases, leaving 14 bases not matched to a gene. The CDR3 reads CASSFKGDSRKFYGYTF. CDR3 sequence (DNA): TGTGCCAGCAGCTTTAAAGGGGACAGCCGGAAGTTCTATGGCTACACCTTC.

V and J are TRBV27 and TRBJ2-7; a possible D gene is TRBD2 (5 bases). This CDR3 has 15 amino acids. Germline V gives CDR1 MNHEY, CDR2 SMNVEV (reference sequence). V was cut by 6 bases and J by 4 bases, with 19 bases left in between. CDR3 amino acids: CASSPWAGPGYEQYF. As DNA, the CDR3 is TGTGCCAGCAGCCCCTGGGCGGGCCCGGGGTACGAGCAGTACTTC.

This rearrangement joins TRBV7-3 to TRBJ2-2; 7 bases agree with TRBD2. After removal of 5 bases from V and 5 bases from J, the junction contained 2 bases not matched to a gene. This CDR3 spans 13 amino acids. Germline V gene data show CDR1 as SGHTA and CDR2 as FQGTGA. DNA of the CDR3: TGTGCCAGCAGCCTGCGGGAGACCGGGGAGCTGTTTTTT. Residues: CASSLRETGELFF.

The CDR3 loop is CASSERTSGRDEQYF. The CDR3 nucleotides are TGTGCCAGCAGCGAACGGACTAGCGGGAGGGACGAGCAGTACTTC. The chain joins TRBV27 to TRBJ2-7; TRBD2 agrees at 15 bases. Germline V gene lookup returns CDR1 MNHEY and CDR2 SMNVEV (reference sequence). This CDR3 has 15 residues. V dropped 6 bases and J dropped 5; count of bases not matched to a gene: 5.

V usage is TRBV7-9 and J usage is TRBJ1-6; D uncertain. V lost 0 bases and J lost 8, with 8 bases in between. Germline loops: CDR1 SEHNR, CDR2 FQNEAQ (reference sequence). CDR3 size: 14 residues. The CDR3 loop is CASSLAYGDSPLHF. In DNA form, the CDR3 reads TGTGCCAGCAGCTTAGCGTACGGGGATTCACCCCTCCACTTT.

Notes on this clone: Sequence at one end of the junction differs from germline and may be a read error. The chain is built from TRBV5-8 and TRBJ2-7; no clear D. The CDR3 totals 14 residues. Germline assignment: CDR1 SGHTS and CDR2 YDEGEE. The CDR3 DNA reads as TGTGCCAGCAGTTTGGGCTCTTCCCCTAAGGAGCAGTACTTC. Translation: CASSLGSSPKEQYF. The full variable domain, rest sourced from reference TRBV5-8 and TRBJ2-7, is EAGVTQSPTHLIKTRGQQATLRCSPISGHTSVYWYQQALGLGLQFLLWYDEGEERNRGNFPPRFSGRQFPNYSSELNVNALELEDSALYLCASSLGSSPKEQYFGPGTRLTVT.

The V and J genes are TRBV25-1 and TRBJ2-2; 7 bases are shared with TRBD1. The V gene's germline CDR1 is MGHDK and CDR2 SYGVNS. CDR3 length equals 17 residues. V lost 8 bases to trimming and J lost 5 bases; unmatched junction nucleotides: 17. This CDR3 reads CASLPNNLQGSTGELFF. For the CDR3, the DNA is TGTGCCAGCCTCCCGAATAATCTACAGGGGAGTACCGGGGAGCTGTTTTTT.

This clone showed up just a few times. The CDR3 DNA is TGTGCCAGCAGCTTAGAGCCGAGCTCTGGAAACACCATATATTTT. It translates to CASSLEPSSGNTIYF. V usage is TRBV7-6 and J usage is TRBJ1-3, with no clear D. This CDR3 spans 15 amino acids. The V end was cut by 1 base, the J end by 0 bases, with 7 bases between. CDR1 is SGHVS, CDR2 FNYEAQ, per germline.

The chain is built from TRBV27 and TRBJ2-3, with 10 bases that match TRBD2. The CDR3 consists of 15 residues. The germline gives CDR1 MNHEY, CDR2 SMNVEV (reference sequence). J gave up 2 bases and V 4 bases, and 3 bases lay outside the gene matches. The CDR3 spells CASSSLAGTTDTQYF. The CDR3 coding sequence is TGTGCCAGCAGTTCACTAGCGGGGACCACAGATACGCAGTATTTT.

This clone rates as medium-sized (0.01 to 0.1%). The chain's CDR3 is CASSPGFSQYF. The CDR3 nucleotides read TGTGCCAGCAGCCCCGGTTTTTCCCAGTACTTC. The genes are TRBV14 and TRBJ2-5; D is unclear. Germline CDR1 SGHDN, CDR2 FVKESK. This CDR3 is built from 11 residues. The germline V and J ends were trimmed by 4 bases and 9 bases, with 9 bases remaining between them.

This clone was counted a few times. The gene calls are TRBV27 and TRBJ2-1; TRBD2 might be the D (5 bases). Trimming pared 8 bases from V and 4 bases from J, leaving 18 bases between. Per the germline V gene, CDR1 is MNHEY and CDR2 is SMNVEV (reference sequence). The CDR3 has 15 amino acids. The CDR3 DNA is TGTGCCAGCTCGTCCGGGGTACACCCTTACAATGAGCAGTTCTTC. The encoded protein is CASSSGVHPYNEQFF.

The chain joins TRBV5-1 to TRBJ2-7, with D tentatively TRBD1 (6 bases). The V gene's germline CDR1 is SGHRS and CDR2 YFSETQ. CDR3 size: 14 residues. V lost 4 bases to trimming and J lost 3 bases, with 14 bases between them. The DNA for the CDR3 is TGCGCCAGCAGCGGCAAAACACAGGGCTACGAGCAGTACTTC. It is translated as CASSGKTQGYEQYF.

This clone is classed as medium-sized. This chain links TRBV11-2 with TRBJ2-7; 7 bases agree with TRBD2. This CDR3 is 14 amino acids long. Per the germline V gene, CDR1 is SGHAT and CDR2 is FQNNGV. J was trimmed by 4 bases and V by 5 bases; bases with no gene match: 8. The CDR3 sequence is CASSHSGGDYEQYF. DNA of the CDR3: TGTGCCAGCAGCCATTCTGGGGGGGATTACGAGCAGTACTTC.

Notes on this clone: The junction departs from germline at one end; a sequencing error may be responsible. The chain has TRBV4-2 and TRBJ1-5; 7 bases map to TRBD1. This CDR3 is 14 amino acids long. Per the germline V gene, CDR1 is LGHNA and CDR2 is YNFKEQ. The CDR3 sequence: CASSQERTGLPKHF. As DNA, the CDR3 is TGTGCCAGCAGCCAAGAAAGGACAGGCCTGCCCAAGCATTTT.

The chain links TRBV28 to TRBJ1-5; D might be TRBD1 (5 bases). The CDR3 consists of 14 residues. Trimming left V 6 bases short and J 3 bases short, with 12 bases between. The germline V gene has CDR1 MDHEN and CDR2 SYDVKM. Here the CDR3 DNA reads TGTGCCAGCAGCCCCCAGGGAAACAATCAGCCCCAGCATTTT. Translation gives CASSPQGNNQPQHF.

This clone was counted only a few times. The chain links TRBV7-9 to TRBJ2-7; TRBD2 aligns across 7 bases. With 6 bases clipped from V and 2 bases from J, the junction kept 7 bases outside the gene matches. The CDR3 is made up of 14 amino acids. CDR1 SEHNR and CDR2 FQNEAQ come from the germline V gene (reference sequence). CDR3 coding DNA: TGTGCCAGCAGTTCCTGGGAGGGGACCTACGAGCAGTACTTC. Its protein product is CASSSWEGTYEQYF.

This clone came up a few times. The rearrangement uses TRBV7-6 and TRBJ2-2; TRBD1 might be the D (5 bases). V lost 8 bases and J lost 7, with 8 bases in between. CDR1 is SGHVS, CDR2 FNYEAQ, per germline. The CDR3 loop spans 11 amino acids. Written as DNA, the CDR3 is TGTGCCAGCTCGGACAACGGGGAGCTGTTTTTT. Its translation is CASSDNGELFF.

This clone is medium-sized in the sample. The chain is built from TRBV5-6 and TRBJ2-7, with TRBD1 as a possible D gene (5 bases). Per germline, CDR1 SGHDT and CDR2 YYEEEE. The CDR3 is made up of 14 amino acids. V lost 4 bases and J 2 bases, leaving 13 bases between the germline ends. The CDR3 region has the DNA TGTGCCAGCAGCCCAGCAGGGTCCGCCTACGAGCAGTACTTC. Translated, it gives CASSPAGSAYEQYF. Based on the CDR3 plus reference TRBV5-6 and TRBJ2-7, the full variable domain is DAGVTQSPTHLIKTRGQQVTLRCSPKSGHDTVSWYQQALGQGPQFIFQYYEEEERQRGNFPDRFSGHQFPNYSSELNVNALLLGDSALYLCASSPAGSAYEQYFGPGTRLTVT.

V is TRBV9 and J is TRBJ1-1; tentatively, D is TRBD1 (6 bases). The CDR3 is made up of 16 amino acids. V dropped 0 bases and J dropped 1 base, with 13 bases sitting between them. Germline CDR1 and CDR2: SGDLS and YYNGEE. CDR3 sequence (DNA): TGTGCCAGCAGCGTAGAAAGTCCAGGGGCGAACACTGAAGCTTTCTTT. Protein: CASSVESPGANTEAFF.